A selection of T cell receptor beta chains follows, all from one sample in a study of blood T cell repertoires in COVID-19. Profiling relied on immunoSEQ multiplex PCR, and the TCRdb table lists in-frame clones only, not all of them. This table has around 200,000 clones, 70% to 90% appearing once. The sequencing input was PBMCs or T cells enriched from blood (not recorded which). The receptor source for this set is a woman in her twenties or thirties who had been exposed to COVID-19. The CDR3 runs from the conserved cysteine through the conserved F or W. D genes are given only for firm matches. The listing skips clone size in some rows; elsewhere it reads once, few, many or a size class.

v_gene: TRBV27; abundance: few; j_gene: TRBJ2-7; d_gene: NA; CDR3aa: CASSRDSAYEQYF; CDR3nt: TGTGCCAGCAGTCGGGACTCAGCCTACGAGCAGTACTTC
v_gene: TRBV18; abundance: NA; j_gene: TRBJ2-7; d_gene: TRBD1; CDR3aa: CASSRETGLTYEQYF; CDR3nt: TGTGCCAGCTCACGGGAGACAGGGTTAACCTACGAGCAGTACTTC
v_gene: TRBV6-5; abundance: NA; j_gene: TRBJ1-5; d_gene: NA; CDR3aa: CASTDFRVSHF; CDR3nt: TGTGCCAGCACCGACTTCAGGGTTTCGCATTTT
v_gene: TRBV5-1; abundance: NA; j_gene: TRBJ2-5; d_gene: NA; CDR3aa: CASSLYSQETQYF; CDR3nt: TGCGCCAGCAGCTTATATAGTCAAGAGACCCAGTACTTC
v_gene: TRBV30; abundance: NA; j_gene: TRBJ1-1; d_gene: NA; CDR3aa: CAWALLMNTEAFF; CDR3nt: TGTGCCTGGGCACTCCTAATGAACACTGAAGCTTTCTTT
v_gene: TRBV3-1/TRBV3-2; abundance: NA; j_gene: TRBJ2-7; d_gene: TRBD1; CDR3aa: CASRLTGANSYEQYF; CDR3nt: TGTGCCAGCAGGTTGACAGGGGCGAACTCCTACGAGCAGTACTTC
v_gene: TRBV27; abundance: NA; j_gene: TRBJ2-1; d_gene: NA; CDR3aa: CASGMWTGYGEQFF; CDR3nt: TGTGCCAGCGGAATGTGGACGGGGTATGGGGAGCAGTTCTTC
v_gene: TRBV18; abundance: NA; j_gene: TRBJ2-1; d_gene: TRBD2; CDR3aa: CASSPYRDETSGEEQFF; CDR3nt: TGTGCCAGCTCACCATACCGGGACGAGACTAGCGGGGAAGAGCAGTTCTTC
v_gene: TRBV10-3; abundance: NA; j_gene: TRBJ2-7; d_gene: TRBD1; CDR3aa: CAIGRKGQGSSDEQYF; CDR3nt: TGTGCCATCGGGCGGAAAGGACAGGGCTCTTCGGACGAGCAGTACTTC
v_gene: TRBV19; abundance: NA; j_gene: TRBJ2-2; d_gene: NA; CDR3aa: CASSRGGQGGHTGELFF; CDR3nt: TGTGCCAGTAGTAGGGGCGGCCAGGGAGGTCACACCGGGGAGCTGTTTTTT